This T cell receptor (beta chain) was retrieved from a study of T cells in Graves' hyperthyroidism and ophthalmopathy. RNA transcripts served as the template for amplifying TCR beta CDR3 regions. When the TCR CDR3 underwent first-round RT-PCR, the HTBI primer set was used. TCRdb ran MiXCR on the multiplex PCR reads and lists one entry per CDR3 protein. The table lists 600,000 to 700,000 distinct CDR3 sequences, about 15% of them singletons, with about 3.9% in the top ten. Thyroid ultrasound and orbital computed tomography, with clinical symptoms and serum thyroxine and TRAb, informed diagnoses. Broader study findings: Blood also held most thyroid clonotypes expanded beyond 0.001. Ophthalmopathy could be told apart from stable hyperthyroidism with a 13 V-J model. Model predictions of ophthalmopathy came a median roughly 6.7 months before onset.

The CDR3 is 16 residues long. Losses at the gene ends were 0 bases for V and 8 bases for J; bases not matched to a gene: 8. From germline, CDR1 is MNHEY and CDR2 SMNVEV (reference sequence). Points on this clonotype: The antigen is unknown.

The sequence derives from a woman aged 40 to 55 with Graves' ophthalmopathy. The chain links TRBV27 to TRBJ2-2, with 8 bases that match TRBD1. Sequenced sample: blood. The CDR3 DNA reads as TGTGCCAGCAGTTTATCCTCGCCAGGGGGCTGGGGGGAGCTGTTTTTT. Its translation is CASSLSSPGGWGELFF.